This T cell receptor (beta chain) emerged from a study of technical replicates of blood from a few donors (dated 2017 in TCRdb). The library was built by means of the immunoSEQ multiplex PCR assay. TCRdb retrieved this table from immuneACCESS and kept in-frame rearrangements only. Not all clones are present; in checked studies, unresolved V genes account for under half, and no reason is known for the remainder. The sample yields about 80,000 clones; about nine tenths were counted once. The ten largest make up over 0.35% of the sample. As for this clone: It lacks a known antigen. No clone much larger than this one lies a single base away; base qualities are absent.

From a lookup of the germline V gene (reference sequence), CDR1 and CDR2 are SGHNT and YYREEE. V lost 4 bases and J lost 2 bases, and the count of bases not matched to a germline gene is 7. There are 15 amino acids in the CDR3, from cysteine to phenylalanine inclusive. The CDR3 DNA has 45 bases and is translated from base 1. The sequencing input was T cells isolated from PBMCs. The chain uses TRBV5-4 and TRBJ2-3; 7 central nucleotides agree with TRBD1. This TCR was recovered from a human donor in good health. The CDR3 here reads CASSPWDSPTDTQYF. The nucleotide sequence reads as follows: TGTGCCAGCAGCCCGTGGGACAGCCCCACAGATACGCAGTATTTT.